This T cell receptor beta chain was found in a study of OX40 agonist ivuxolimab in advanced cancers. Study observations and caveats: Within 6 weeks, CD4+ and CD8+ blood T cells expanded clonally at 0.1 to 3.0 mg/kg. More expanded clones were seen, on average, in CD8+ T cells than in CD4+.

Autoimmune disease history or systemic immunosuppression disqualified patients. V was pared by 0 bases and J by 1 base, with 9 bases of the junction left unmatched. The CDR3 covers 17 residues. Germline CDR1 reads MGHRA; CDR2 reads YSYEKL. Comment on this clone: The antigen is undetermined.

Here immunoSEQ multiplex PCR was the method, and the copy in TCRdb shows in-frame clones only, minus some. This sample has some 85,000 clones, with 70% to 90% found just once. This clonotype was obtained from an adult with an advanced solid tumor such as melanoma, head and neck, liver or kidney cancer. The rearrangement joins TRBV4-1 to TRBJ2-7; 7 bases line up with TRBD2. The sample was CD4+ or CD8+ T cells sorted from blood, taken in a trial of the OX40 agonist ivuxolimab. In DNA, the CDR3 is TGCGCCAGCAGCCAAGAGATACCGGGCGGGAGTTCCTACGAGCAGTACTTC. Protein sequence: CASSQEIPGGSSYEQYF.